This T cell receptor beta chain was found in a study of identical twins. Study observations and caveats: Zero-insertion analyses could be partly confounded by invariant MAIT and iNKT cells.

TCRdb used MiXCR to reprocess the 5' RACE reads, holding one entry per CDR3 protein. The sample shows hundreds of thousands of distinct CDR3 sequences, approximately 9% of them seen only once. The trim removed 3 bases at V and 6 bases at J, leaving 4 bases unmatched. The CDR3 totals 14 residues. Germline V gene sequence: CDR1 KGHSH, CDR2 LQKENI. Comments on this clonotype: Its antigen is undetermined.

These data were likewise used in another study, on yellow fever vaccine responses in identical twins. That report adds: Twins reportedly mounted vaccine T cell responses that seemed partly convergent, partly personalized.

This chain joins TRBV18 and TRBJ2-5; 10 nucleotides line up with TRBD2. The receptor comes from a woman aged 18-29 years in good health. The sample was PBMCs. CDR3 nucleotides: TGTGCCAGCTCACCGTCTAGCGGGAGTAAGACCCAGTACTTC. Translating it yields CASSPSSGSKTQYF. Based on the CDR3 plus reference TRBV18 and TRBJ2-5, the full variable domain is NAGVMQNPRHLVRRRGQEARLRCSPMKGHSHVYWYRQLPEEGLKFMVYLQKENIIDESGMPKERFSAEFPKEGPSILRIQQVVRGDSAAYFCASSPSSGSKTQYFGPGTRLLVL.